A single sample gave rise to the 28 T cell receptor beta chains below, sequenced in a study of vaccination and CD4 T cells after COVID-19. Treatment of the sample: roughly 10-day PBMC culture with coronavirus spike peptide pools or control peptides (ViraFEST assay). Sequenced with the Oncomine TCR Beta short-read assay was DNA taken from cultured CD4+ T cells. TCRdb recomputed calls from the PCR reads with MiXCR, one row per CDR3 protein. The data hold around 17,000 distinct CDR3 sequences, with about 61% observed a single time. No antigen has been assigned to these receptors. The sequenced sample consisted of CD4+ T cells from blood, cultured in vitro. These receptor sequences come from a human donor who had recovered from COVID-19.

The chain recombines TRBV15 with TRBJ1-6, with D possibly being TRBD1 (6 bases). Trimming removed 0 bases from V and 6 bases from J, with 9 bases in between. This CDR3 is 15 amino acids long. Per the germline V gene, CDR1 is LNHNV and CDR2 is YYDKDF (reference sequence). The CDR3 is CATSRDTGTNSPLHF. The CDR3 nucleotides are TGTGCCACCAGCAGAGATACAGGGACTAATTCACCCCTCCACTTT.

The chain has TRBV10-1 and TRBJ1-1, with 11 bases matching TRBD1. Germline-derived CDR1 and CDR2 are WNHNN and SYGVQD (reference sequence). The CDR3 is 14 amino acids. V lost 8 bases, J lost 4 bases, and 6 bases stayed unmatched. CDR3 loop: CASRAGTGGTEAFF. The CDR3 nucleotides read TGCGCCAGCCGCGCCGGGACAGGGGGCACTGAAGCTTTCTTT.

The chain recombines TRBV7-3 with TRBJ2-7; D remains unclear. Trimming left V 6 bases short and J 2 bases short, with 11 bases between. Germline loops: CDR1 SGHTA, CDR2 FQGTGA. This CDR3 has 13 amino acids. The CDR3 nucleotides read TGTGCCAGCAGTTCCTCTGTGACCTACGAGCAGTACTTC. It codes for CASSSSVTYEQYF.

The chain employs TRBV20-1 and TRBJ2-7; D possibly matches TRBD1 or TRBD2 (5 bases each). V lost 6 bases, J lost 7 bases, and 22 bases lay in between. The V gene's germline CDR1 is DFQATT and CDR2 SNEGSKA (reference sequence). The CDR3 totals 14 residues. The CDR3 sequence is CSANPGAAGGEQYF. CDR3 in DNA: TGCAGTGCCAATCCCGGGGCCGCCGGTGGTGAGCAGTACTTC.

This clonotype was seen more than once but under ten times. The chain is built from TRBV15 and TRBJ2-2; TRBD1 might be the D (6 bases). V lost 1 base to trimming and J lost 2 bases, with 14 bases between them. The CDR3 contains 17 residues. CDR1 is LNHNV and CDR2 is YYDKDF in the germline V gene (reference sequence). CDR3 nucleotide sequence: TGTGCCACCAGCAGAGCGAGGGCAGGGGCTAACACCGGGGAGCTGTTTTTT. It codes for CATSRARAGANTGELFF.

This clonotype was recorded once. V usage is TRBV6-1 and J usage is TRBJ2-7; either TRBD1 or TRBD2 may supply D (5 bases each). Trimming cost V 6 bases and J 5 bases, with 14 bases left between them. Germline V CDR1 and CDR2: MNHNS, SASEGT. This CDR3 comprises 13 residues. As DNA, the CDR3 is TGTGCCAGCAGACGCCAGGGAGCAGACGAGCAGTACTTC. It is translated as CASRRQGADEQYF.

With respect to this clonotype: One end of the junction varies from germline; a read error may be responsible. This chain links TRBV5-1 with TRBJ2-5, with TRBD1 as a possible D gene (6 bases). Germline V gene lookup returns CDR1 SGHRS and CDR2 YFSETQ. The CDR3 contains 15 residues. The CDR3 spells CASSLSAQGHETQCF. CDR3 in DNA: TGCGCCAGCAGCTTGTCGGCCCAGGGACACGAGACCCAGTGCTTC.

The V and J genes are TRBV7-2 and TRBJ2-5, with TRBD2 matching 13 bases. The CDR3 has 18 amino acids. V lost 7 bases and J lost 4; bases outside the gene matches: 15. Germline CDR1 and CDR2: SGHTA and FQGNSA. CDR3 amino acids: CASTWTSGRGGRGETQYF. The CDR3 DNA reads TGTGCCAGCACGTGGACTAGCGGGAGAGGTGGAAGAGGAGAGACCCAGTACTTC. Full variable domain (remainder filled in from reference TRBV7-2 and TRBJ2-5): GAGVSQSPSNKVTEKGKDVELRCDPISGHTALYWYRQSLGQGLEFLIYFQGNSAPDKSGLPSDRFSAERTGGSVSTLTIQRTQQEDSAVYLCASTWTSGRGGRGETQYFGPGTRLLVL.

The CDR3 sequence: CASSRGSYSNQPQHF. The CDR3 DNA is TGTGCCAGCAGCCGGGGTTCTTATAGCAATCAGCCCCAGCATTTT. This chain links TRBV7-8 with TRBJ1-5; D not certain. The germline V and J ends were trimmed by 5 bases and 0 bases, with 11 bases remaining between them. The CDR3 consists of 15 residues. Germline V gene sequence: CDR1 SGHVS, CDR2 FQNEAQ.

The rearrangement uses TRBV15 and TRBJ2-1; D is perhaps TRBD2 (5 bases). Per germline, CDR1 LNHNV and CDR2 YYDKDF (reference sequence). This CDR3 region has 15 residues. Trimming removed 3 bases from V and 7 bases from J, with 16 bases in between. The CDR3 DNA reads TGTGCCACCAGCAGTGGAGGACGCGAACGGAATGAGCAGTTCTTC. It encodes CATSSGGRERNEQFF.

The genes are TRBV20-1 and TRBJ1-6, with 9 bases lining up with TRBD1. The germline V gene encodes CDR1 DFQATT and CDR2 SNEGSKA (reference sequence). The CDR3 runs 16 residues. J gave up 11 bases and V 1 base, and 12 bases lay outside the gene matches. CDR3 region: CSARGRTGVFRTPLHF. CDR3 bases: TGCAGTGCTAGAGGTCGGACAGGGGTATTCAGGACACCCCTCCACTTT.

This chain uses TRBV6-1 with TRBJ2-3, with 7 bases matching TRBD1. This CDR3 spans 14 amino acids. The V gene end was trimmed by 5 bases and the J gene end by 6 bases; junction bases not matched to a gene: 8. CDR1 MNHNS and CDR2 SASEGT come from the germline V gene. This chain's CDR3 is CASSRTGVGDTQYF. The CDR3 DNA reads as TGTGCCAGCAGTCGCACAGGGGTAGGTGATACGCAGTATTTT.

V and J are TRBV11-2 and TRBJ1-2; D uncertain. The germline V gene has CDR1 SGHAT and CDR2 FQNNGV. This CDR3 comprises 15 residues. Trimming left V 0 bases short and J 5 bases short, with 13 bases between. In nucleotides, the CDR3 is TGTGCCAGCAGCTTAGATATGGCTGACACTTATGGCTACACCTTC. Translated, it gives CASSLDMADTYGYTF.

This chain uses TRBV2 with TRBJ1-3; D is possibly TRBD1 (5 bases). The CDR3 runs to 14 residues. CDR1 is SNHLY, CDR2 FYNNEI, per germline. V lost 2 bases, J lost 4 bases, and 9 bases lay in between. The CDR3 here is CASSEQGRGNTIYF. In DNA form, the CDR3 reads TGTGCCAGCAGTGAACAGGGCAGGGGAAACACCATATATTTT.

The CDR3 sequence is CASSLGRGEEETQYF. CDR3 nucleotides: TGTGCCAGCAGCTTAGGTCGGGGAGAGGAGGAGACCCAGTACTTC. The rearrangement links TRBV11-3 to TRBJ2-5, with D possibly being TRBD2 (5 bases). The CDR3 has 15 amino acids. V was pared by 1 base and J by 5 bases, with 14 bases between. Germline values: CDR1 SGHNT, CDR2 YENEEA.

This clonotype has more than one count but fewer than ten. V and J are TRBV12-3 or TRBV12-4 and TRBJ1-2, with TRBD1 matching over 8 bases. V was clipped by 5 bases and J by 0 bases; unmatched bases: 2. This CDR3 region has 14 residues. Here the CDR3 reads CASSTQGANYGYTF. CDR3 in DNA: TGTGCCAGCAGTACACAGGGGGCTAACTATGGCTACACCTTC.

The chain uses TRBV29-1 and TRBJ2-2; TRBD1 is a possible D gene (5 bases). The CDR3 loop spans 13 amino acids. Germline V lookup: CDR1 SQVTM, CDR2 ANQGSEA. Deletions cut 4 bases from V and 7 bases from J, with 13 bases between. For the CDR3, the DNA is TGCAGCGTTGGGGCAGGGTCAGGCGGGGAGCTGTTTTTT. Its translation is CSVGAGSGGELFF.

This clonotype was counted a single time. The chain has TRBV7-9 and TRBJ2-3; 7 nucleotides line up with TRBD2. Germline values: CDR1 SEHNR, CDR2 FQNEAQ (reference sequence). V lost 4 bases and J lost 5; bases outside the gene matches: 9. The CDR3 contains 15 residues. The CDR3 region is CASSSDTPGGDTQYF. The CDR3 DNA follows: TGTGCCAGCAGCTCAGACACCCCGGGAGGAGATACGCAGTATTTT. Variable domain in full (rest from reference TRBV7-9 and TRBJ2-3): DTGVSQNPRHKITKRGQNVTFRCDPISEHNRLYWYRQTLGQGPEFLTYFQNEAQLEKSRLLSDRFSAERPKGSFSTLEIQRTEQGDSAMYLCASSSDTPGGDTQYFGPGTRLTVL.

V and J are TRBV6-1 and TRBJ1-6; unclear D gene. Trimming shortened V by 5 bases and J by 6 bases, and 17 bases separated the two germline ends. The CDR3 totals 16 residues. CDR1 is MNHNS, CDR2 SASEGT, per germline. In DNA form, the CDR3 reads TGTGCCAGCAGTCTCAACCGGGGTATTAGTAATTCACCCCTCCACTTT. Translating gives CASSLNRGISNSPLHF.

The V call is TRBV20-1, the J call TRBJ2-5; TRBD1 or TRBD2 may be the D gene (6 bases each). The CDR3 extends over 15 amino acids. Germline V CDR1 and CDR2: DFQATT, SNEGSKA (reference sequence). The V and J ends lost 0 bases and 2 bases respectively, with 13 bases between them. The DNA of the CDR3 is TGCAGTGCTAGAGATACGGGGGCAGCGCAAGAGACCCAGTACTTC. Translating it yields CSARDTGAAQETQYF.

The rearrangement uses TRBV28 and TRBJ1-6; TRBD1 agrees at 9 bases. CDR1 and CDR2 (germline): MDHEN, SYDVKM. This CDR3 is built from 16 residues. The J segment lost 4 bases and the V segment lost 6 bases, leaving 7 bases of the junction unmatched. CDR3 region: CASSSGQGLYNSPLHF. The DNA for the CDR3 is TGTGCCAGCAGCTCGGGACAGGGACTTTATAATTCACCCCTCCACTTT.

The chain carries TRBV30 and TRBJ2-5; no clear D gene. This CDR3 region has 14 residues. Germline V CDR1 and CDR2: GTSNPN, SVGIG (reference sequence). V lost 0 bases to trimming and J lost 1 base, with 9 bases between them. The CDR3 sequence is CAWSVPGAQETQYF. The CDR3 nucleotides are TGTGCCTGGAGTGTACCAGGAGCCCAAGAGACCCAGTACTTC.

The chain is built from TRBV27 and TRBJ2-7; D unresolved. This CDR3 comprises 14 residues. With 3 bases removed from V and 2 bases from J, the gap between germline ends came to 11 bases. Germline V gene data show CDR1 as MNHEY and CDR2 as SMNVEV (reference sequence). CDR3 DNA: TGTGCCAGCAGTTTGGTGGCCGCAGCCTACGAGCAGTACTTC. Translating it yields CASSLVAAAYEQYF.

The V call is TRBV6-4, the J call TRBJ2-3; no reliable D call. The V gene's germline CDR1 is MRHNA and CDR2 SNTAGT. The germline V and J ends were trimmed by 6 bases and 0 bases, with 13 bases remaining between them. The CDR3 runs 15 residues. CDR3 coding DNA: TGTGCCAGCAGCCTTTTCCCGACTAGCACAGATACGCAGTATTTT. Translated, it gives CASSLFPTSTDTQYF.

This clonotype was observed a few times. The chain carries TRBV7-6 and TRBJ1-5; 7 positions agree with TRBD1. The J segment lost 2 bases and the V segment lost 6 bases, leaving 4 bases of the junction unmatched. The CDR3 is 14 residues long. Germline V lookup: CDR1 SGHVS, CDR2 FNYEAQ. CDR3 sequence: CASSKGTGNQPQHF. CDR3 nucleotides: TGTGCCAGCAGTAAAGGGACAGGCAATCAGCCCCAGCATTTT. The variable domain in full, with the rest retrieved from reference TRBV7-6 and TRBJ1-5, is GAGVSQSPRYKVTKRGQDVALRCDPISGHVSLYWYRQALGQGPEFLTYFNYEAQQDKSGLPNDRFSAERPEGSISTLTIQRTEQRDSAMYRCASSKGTGNQPQHFGDGTRLSIL.

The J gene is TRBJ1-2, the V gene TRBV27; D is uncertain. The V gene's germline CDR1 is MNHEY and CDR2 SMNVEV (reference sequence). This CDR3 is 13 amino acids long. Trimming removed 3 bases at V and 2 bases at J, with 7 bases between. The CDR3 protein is CASSFGPNYGYTF. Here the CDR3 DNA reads TGTGCCAGCAGTTTCGGGCCAAACTATGGCTACACCTTC.

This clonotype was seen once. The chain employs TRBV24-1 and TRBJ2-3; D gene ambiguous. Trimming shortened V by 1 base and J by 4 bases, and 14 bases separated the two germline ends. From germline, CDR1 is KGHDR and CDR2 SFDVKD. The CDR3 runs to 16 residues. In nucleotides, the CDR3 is TGTGCCACCAGTGATTTCGCCCCGATAGGAGCAGATACGCAGTATTTT. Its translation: CATSDFAPIGADTQYF.

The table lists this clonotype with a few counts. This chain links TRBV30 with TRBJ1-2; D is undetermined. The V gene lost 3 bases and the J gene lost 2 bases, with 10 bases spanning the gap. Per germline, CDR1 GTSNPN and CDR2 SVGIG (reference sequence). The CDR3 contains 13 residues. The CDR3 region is CAWSETLNYGYTF. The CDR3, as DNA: TGTGCCTGGAGCGAAACACTGAACTATGGCTACACCTTC.